Shown below are 10 T cell receptor beta chains from a single sample sequenced in a study of regulatory T cells in long-lasting Graves disease. Stated time point: persistent/refractory GD, antithyroid drugs over 5 years with positive TRAb. RNA from PBMCs was the source of the TCR library. HTBI primers from iRepertoire and Arm-PCR of CDR3 regions yielded the TCR beta libraries. Via MiXCR, TCRdb re-called the multiplex PCR reads, giving one row per CDR3 protein. The sample holds approximately 400,000 distinct CDR3 sequences; about a quarter are singletons and the top ten take roughly 30%. The sequenced sample was peripheral blood mononuclear cells (PBMCs), obtained when the disease was refractory, from a patient treated with antithyroid drugs. Receptor source: a female donor with Graves disease.

This clonotype occurred a few times. The chain recombines TRBV28 with TRBJ1-2, with TRBD1 identical over 8 bases. This CDR3 spans 14 amino acids. The ends lost 5 bases at V and 3 bases at J; junction bases unmatched: 5. Germline V lookup: CDR1 MDHEN, CDR2 SYDVKM. Here the CDR3 DNA reads TGTGCCAGCAGTCCCCAGGGGGCATACTATGGCTACACCTTC. Amino acids: CASSPQGAYYGYTF.

The rearrangement joins TRBV7-3 to TRBJ1-1; the D gene is possibly TRBD1 (5 bases). The V end was cut by 5 bases, the J end by 5 bases, with 12 bases between. The CDR3 is made up of 13 amino acids. The germline V gene has CDR1 SGHTA and CDR2 FQGTGA. CDR3 in amino acids: CASSERDGTEAFF. DNA of the CDR3: TGTGCCAGCAGCGAAAGGGACGGGACTGAAGCTTTCTTT.

The V gene is TRBV12-3 or TRBV12-4, the J gene TRBJ1-2; D might be TRBD1 (5 bases). Between the trimmed V and J ends, which lost 3 bases and 4 bases, there was a span of 15 bases. This CDR3 has 15 residues. The CDR3 DNA is TGTGCCAGCAGTTTGGGGACCTCCGGGATCTATGGCTACACCTTC. Translating gives CASSLGTSGIYGYTF.

This clonotype showed up just a few times. V and J are TRBV19 and TRBJ2-7; D ambiguous. Trimming took off 6 bases at V and 3 bases at J, with 9 bases between the two ends. Germline values: CDR1 LNHDA, CDR2 SQIVND (reference sequence). The CDR3 spans 12 residues. The chain's CDR3 is CASRDQVYEQYF. The CDR3 DNA is TGTGCCAGTAGGGACCAGGTCTACGAGCAGTACTTC.

In its sample, this clonotype was seen many times. The chain couples TRBV6-5 to TRBJ1-2; D is perhaps TRBD1 (6 bases). Germline lookup yields CDR1 MNHEY and CDR2 SVGAGI. The germline V and J ends were trimmed by 0 bases and 6 bases, with 11 bases remaining between them. The CDR3 covers 14 residues. The CDR3 here is CASSYSDTGNGYTF. For the CDR3, the DNA is TGTGCCAGCAGTTACTCGGATACAGGGAATGGCTACACCTTC.

The J gene is TRBJ2-5, the V gene TRBV20-1, with no clear D. The germline CDR1 and CDR2 sequences are DFQATT and SNEGSKA (reference sequence). This CDR3 region has 11 residues. V dropped 3 bases and J dropped 5 bases, with 7 bases sitting between them. The CDR3 reads CSASQPETQYF. In DNA form, the CDR3 reads TGCAGTGCTAGTCAACCGGAGACCCAGTACTTC.

J is TRBJ1-1 and V is TRBV11-1, with a weak D call TRBD1 (5 bases). Germline loops: CDR1 SGHAT, CDR2 FQDESV (reference sequence). This CDR3 contains 16 residues. The V end lost 5 bases, the J end lost 0 bases, and 16 bases lay between the germline ends. The CDR3 coding sequence is TGTGCCAGCAGCCGAAGTGGCGGGGGGATGAACACTGAAGCTTTCTTT. It specifies CASSRSGGGMNTEAFF.

This chain links TRBV29-1 with TRBJ2-7; D remains ambiguous. The CDR3 is made up of 14 amino acids. The germline gives CDR1 SQVTM, CDR2 ANQGSEA. V gave up 5 bases and J gave up 1 base, with 15 bases separating them. CDR3: CSVSLAESSYEQYF. The DNA of the CDR3 is TGCAGCGTTAGTTTGGCGGAATCGTCCTACGAGCAGTACTTC.

The chain joins TRBV28 to TRBJ2-2; D is possibly TRBD1 (6 bases). CDR1 is MDHEN, CDR2 SYDVKM, per germline. V was clipped by 3 bases and J by 7 bases, with 15 bases between them. This CDR3 has 15 residues. The CDR3 loop is CASSFDRRRSGELFF. In nucleotides, the CDR3 is TGTGCCAGCAGTTTTGACAGGCGGCGGAGCGGGGAGCTGTTTTTT.

This clonotype was seen a handful of times. The rearrangement joins TRBV10-3 to TRBJ2-5; TRBD2 agrees at 8 bases. CDR3 length equals 17 residues. Per the germline V gene, CDR1 is ENHRY and CDR2 is SYGVKD. V shed 0 bases, J shed 1 base, and the junction held 7 bases outside the gene matches. This chain's CDR3 is CAISESIGREGQETQYF. The CDR3 DNA follows: TGTGCCATCAGTGAGTCCATAGGCCGGGAGGGCCAAGAGACCCAGTACTTC.